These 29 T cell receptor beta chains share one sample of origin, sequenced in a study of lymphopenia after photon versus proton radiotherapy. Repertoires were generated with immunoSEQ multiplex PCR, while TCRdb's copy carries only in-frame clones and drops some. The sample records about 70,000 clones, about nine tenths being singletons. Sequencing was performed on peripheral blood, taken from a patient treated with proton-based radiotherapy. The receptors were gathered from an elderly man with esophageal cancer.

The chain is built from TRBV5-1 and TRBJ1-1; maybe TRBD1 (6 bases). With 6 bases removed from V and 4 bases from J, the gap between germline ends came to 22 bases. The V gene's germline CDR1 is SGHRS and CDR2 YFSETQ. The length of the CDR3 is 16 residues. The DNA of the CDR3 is TGCGCCAGCAAACCGTTCGGACGAACAGGGCCCACTGAAGCTTTCTTT. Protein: CASKPFGRTGPTEAFF.

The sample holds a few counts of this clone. CDR3: CAWSMIWGREYGYTF. CDR3 coding DNA: TGTGCCTGGAGTATGATTTGGGGCAGGGAGTATGGCTACACCTTC. This chain connects TRBV30 to TRBJ1-2; D might be TRBD1 (5 bases). Germline lookup yields CDR1 GTSNPN and CDR2 SVGIG (reference sequence). Between the trimmed V and J ends, which lost 2 bases and 5 bases, there was a span of 18 bases. The length of the CDR3 is 15 residues.

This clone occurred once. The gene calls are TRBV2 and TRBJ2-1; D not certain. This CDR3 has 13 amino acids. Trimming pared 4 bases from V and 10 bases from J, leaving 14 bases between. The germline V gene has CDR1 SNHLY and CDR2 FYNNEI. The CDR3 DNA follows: TGTGCCAGCAGTGCCTGGGCGAATCACGAGCAGTTCTTC. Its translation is CASSAWANHEQFF.

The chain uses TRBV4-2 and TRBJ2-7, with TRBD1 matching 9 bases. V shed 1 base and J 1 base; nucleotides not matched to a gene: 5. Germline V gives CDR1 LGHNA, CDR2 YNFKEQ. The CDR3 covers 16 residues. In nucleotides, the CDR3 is TGTGCCAGCAGCCAAGCGGGACAGGGACGATCCTACGAGCAGTACTTC. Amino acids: CASSQAGQGRSYEQYF.

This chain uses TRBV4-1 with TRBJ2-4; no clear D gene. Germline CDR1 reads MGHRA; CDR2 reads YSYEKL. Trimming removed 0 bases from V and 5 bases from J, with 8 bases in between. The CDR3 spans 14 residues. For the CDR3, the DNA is TGCGCCAGCAGCCAAGATGCTGAGGAAAACATTCAGTACTTC. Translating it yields CASSQDAEENIQYF.

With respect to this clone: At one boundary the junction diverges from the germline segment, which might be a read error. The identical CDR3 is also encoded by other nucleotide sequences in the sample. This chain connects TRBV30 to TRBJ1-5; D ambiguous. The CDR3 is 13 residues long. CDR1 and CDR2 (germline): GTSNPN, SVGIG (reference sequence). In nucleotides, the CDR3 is TGTGCCTGGAGTGGAACACTTGATCAGCCTCAGCATTTT. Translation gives CAWSGTLDQPQHF.

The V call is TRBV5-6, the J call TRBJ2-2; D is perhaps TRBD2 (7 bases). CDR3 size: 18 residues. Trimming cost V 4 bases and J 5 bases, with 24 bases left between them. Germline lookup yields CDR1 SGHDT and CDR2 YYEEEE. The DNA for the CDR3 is TGTGCCAGCAGCCCCACCGGGGGGTGGGGGCGCCGGACCGGGGAGCTGTTTTTT. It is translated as CASSPTGGWGRRTGELFF. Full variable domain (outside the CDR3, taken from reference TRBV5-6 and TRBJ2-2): DAGVTQSPTHLIKTRGQQVTLRCSPKSGHDTVSWYQQALGQGPQFIFQYYEEEERQRGNFPDRFSGHQFPNYSSELNVNALLLGDSALYLCASSPTGGWGRRTGELFFGEGSRLTVL.

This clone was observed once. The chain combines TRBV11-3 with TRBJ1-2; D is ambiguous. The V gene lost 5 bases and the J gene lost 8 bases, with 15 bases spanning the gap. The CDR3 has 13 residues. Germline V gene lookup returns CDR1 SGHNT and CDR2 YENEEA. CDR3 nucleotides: TGTGCCAGCAGCCCAGCTCGGTTGGGGGGCTACACCTTC. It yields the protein CASSPARLGGYTF.

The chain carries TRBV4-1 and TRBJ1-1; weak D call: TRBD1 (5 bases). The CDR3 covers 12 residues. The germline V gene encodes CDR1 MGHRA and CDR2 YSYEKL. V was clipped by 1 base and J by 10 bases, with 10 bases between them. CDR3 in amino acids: CASSQGGDLAFF. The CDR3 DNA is TGCGCCAGCAGCCAAGGGGGCGACCTAGCTTTCTTT.

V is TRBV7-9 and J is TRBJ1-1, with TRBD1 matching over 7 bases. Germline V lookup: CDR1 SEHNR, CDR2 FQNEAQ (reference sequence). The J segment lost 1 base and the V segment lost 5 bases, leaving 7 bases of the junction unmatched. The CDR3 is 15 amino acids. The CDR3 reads CASSQVQGPNTEAFF. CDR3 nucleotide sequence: TGTGCCAGCAGCCAAGTACAGGGGCCGAACACTGAAGCTTTCTTT.

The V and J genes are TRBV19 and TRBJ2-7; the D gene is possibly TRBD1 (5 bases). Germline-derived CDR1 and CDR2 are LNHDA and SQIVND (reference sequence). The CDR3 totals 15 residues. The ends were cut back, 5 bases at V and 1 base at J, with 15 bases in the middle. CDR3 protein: CASSPQGKGSYEQYF. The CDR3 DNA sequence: TGTGCCAGTAGTCCCCAGGGAAAGGGGTCCTACGAGCAGTACTTC. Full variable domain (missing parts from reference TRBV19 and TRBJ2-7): DGGITQSPKYLFRKEGQNVTLSCEQNLNHDAMYWYRQDPGQGLRLIYYSQIVNDFQKGDIAEGYSVSREKKESFPLTVTSAQKNPTAFYLCASSPQGKGSYEQYFGPGTRLTVT.

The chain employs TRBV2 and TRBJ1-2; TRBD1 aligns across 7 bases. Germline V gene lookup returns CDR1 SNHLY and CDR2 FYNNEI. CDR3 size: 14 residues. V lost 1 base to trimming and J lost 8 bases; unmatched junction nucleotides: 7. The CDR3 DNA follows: TGTGCCAGCAGTGAAGGCGTCAGGGGGAACGGCTACACCTTC. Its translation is CASSEGVRGNGYTF.

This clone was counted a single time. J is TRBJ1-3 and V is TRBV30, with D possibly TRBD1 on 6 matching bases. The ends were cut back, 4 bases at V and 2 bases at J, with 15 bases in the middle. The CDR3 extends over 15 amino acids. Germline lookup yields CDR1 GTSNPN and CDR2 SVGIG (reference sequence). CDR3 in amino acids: CAWKAAGAAGNTIYF. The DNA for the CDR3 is TGTGCCTGGAAGGCTGCGGGGGCGGCTGGAAACACCATATATTTT.

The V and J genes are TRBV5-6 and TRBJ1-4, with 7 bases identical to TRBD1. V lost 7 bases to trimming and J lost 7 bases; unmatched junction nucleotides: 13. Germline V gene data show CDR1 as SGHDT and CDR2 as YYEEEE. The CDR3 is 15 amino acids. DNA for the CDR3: TGTGCCAGCGGTCGCAGGGCAGGGGGTGTTGAAAAACTGTTTTTT. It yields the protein CASGRRAGGVEKLFF.

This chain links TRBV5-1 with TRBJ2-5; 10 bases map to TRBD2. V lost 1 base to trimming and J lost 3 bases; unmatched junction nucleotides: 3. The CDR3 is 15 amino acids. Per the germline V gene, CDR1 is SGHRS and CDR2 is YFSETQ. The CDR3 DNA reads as TGCGCCAGCAGCTTGACTAGCGGGGTGGAAGAGACCCAGTACTTC. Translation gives CASSLTSGVEETQYF.

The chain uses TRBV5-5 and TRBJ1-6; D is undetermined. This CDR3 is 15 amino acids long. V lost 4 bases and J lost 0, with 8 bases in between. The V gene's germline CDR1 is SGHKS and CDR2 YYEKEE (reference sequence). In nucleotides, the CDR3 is TGTGCCAGCAGCCTGGATATCTCCTATAATTCACCCCTCCACTTT. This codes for CASSLDISYNSPLHF.

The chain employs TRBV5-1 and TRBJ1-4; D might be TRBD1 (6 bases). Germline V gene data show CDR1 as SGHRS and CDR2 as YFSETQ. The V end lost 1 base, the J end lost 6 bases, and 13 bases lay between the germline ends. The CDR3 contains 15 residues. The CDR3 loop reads CASSLRGGLDEKLFF. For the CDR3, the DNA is TGCGCCAGCAGCTTGAGGGGGGGCTTGGATGAAAAACTGTTTTTT.

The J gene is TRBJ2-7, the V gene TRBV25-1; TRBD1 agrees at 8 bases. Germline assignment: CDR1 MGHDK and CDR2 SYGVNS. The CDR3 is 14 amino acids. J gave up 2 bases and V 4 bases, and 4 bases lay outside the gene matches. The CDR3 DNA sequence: TGTGCCAGCAGTGGGGACAGGTTTGCCTACGAGCAGTACTTC. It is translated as CASSGDRFAYEQYF.

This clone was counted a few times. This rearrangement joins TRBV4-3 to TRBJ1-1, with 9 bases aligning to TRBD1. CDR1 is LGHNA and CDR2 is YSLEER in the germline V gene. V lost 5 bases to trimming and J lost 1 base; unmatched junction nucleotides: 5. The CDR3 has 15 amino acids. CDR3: CASSEDRGTNTEAFF. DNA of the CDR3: TGCGCCAGCAGCGAGGACAGGGGAACGAACACTGAAGCTTTCTTT.

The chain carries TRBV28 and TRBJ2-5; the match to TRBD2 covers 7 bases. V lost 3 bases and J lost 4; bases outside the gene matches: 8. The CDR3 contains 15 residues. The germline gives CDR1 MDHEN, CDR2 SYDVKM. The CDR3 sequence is CASSLLSGGLETQYF. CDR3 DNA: TGTGCCAGCAGTTTGCTATCGGGAGGCCTAGAGACCCAGTACTTC.

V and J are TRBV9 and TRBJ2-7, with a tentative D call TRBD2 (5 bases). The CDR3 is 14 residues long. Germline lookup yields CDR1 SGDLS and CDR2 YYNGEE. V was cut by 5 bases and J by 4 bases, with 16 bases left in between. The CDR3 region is CASSAGVNSYEQYF. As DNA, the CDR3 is TGTGCCAGCAGTGCCGGGGTCAACTCATACGAGCAGTACTTC.

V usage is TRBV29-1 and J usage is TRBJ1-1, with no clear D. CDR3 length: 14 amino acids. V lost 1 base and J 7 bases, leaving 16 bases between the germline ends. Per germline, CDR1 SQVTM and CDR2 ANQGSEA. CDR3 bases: TGCAGCGTTGAAGGGGGAACCCGACGGATTGAAGCTTTCTTT. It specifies CSVEGGTRRIEAFF.

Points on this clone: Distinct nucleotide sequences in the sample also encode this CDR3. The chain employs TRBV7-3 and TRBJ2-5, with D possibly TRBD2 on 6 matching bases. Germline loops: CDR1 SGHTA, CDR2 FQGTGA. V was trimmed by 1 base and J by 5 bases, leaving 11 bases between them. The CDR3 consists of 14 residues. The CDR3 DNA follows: TGTGCCAGCAGCTTAATCGGAGGGGTTGAGACCCAGTACTTC. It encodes CASSLIGGVETQYF.

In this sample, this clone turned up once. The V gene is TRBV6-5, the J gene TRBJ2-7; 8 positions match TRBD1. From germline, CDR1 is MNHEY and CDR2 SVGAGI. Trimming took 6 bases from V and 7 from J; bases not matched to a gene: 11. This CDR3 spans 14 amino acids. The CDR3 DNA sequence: TGTGCCAGCAGACCCGGACAGGGATCGGGAGAGCAGTACTTC. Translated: CASRPGQGSGEQYF.

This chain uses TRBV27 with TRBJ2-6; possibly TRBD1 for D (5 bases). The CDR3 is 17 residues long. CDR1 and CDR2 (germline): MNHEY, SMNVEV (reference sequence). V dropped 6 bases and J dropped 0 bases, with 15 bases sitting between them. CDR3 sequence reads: CASSSLGAGSGANVLTF. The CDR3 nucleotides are TGTGCCAGCAGCTCCTTAGGGGCAGGCTCTGGGGCCAACGTCCTGACTTTC.

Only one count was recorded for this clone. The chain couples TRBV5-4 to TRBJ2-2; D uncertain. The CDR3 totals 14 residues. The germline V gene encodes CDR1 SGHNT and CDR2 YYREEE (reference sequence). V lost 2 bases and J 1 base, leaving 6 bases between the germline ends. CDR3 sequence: CASSLRQNTGELFF. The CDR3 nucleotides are TGTGCCAGCAGCTTAAGGCAGAACACCGGGGAGCTGTTTTTT. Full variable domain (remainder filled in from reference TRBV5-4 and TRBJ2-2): ETGVTQSPTHLIKTRGQQVTLRCSSQSGHNTVSWYQQALGQGPQFIFQYYREEENGRGNFPPRFSGLQFPNYSSELNVNALELDDSALYLCASSLRQNTGELFFGEGSRLTVL.

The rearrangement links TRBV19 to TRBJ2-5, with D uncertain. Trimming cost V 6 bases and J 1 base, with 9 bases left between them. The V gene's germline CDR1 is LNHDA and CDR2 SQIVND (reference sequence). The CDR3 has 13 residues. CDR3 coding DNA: TGTGCCAGTAGCAGAAGGACCCAAGAGACCCAGTACTTC. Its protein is CASSRRTQETQYF.

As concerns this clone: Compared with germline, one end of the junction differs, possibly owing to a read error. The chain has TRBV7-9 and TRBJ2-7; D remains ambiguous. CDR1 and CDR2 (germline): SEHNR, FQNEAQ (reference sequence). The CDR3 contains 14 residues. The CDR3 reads CASSQDQMTSGQYF. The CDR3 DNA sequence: TGCGCCAGCAGCCAAGATCAGATGACGTCGGGGCAGTACTTC.

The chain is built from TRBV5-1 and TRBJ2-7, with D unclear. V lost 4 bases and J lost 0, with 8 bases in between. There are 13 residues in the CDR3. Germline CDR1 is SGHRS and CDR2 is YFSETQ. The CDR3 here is CASSAPDSYEQYF. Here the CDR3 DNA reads TGCGCCAGCAGCGCGCCAGACTCCTACGAGCAGTACTTC.